This note documents a single T cell receptor beta chain sequence. The repertoire was sequenced with immunoSEQ multiplex PCR; TCRdb's copy has only in-frame clones and lacks some. The profile shows under 120,000 clones, roughly 80% of them singletons. This sample is drawn from a study of blood T cell repertoires in COVID-19. Overall study context: The cDNA or gDNA used as material had been derived from T cells, B-cell-depleted T cells, or PBMCs.

The germline V gene encodes CDR1 MNHEY and CDR2 SMNVEV (reference sequence). The CDR3 is 13 residues long. Trimming left V 5 bases short and J 5 bases short, with 12 bases between. The V gene is TRBV27, the J gene TRBJ1-2, with D perhaps matching TRBD1 (6 bases). Sequencing was performed on peripheral blood. The clonotype originates from a man between 65 and 80 years old with active or convalescent COVID-19. CDR3 sequence: CASSTDRSYGYTF. DNA for the CDR3: TGTGCCAGCAGTACAGACAGGTCTTATGGCTACACCTTC.